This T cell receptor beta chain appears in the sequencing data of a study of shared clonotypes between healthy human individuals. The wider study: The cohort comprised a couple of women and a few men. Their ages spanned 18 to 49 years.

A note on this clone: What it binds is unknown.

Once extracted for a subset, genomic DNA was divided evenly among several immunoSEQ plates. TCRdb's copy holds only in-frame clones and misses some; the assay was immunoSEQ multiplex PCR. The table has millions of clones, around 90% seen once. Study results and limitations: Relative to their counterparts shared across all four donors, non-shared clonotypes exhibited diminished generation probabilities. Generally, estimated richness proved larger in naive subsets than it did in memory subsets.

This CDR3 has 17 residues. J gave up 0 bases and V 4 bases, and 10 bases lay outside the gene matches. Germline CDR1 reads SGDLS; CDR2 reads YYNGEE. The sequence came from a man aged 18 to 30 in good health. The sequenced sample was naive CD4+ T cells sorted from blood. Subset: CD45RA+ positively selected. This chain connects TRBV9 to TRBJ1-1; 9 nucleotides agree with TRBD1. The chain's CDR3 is CASSRRQGGAMNTEAFF. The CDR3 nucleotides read TGTGCCAGCAGCCGCAGACAGGGGGGAGCGATGAACACTGAAGCTTTCTTT. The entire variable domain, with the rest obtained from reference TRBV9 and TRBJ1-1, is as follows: DSGVTQTPKHLITATGQRVTLRCSPRSGDLSVYWYQQSLDQGLQFLIQYYNGEERAKGNILERFSAQQFPDLHSELNLSSLELGDSALYFCASSRRQGGAMNTEAFFGQGTRLTVV.